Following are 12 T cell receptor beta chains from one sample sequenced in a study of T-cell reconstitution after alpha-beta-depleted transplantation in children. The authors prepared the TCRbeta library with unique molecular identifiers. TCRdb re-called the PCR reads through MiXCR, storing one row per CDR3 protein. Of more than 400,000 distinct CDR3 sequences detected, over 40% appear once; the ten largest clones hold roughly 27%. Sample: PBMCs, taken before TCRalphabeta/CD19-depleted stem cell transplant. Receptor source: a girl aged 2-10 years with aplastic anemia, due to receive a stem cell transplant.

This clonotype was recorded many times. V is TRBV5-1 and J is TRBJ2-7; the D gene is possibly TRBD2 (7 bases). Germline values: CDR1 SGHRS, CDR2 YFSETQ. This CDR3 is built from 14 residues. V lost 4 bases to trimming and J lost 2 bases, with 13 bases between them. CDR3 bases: TGCGCCAGCAGCGTCAGGGGAGGGACCTACGAGCAGTACTTC. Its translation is CASSVRGGTYEQYF.

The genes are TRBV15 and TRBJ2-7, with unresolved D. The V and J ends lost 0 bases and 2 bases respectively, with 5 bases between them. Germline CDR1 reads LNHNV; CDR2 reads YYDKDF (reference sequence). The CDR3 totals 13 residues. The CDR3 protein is CATSRDATYEQYF. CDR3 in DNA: TGTGCCACCAGCAGAGACGCCACCTACGAGCAGTACTTC.

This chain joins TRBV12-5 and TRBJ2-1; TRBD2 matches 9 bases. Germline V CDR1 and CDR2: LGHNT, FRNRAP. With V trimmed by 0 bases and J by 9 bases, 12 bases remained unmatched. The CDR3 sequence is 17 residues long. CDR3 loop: CASGLVPSGTKGFEQFF. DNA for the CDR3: TGTGCTAGTGGTTTGGTACCTAGCGGGACCAAAGGATTTGAGCAGTTCTTC.

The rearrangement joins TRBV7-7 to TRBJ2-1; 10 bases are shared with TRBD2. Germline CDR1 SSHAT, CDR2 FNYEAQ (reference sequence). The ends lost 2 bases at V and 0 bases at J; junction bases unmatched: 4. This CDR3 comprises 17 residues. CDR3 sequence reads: CASSLSTSGASYNEQFF. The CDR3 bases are TGTGCCAGCAGCTTATCAACTAGCGGGGCCTCCTACAATGAGCAGTTCTTC.

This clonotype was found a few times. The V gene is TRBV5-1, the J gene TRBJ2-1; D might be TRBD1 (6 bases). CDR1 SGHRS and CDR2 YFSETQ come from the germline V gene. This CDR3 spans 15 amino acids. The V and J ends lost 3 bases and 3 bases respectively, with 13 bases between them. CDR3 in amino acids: CASSSDSTVYNEQFF. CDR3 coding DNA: TGCGCCAGCAGCTCGGACAGTACAGTCTACAATGAGCAGTTCTTC.

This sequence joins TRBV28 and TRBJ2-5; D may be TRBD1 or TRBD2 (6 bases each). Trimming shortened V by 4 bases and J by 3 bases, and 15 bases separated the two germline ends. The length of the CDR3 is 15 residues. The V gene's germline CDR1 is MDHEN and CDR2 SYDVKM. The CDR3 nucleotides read TGTGCCAGCAGTTCAATCTCAGGGGAGGAAGAGACCCAGTACTTC. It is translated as CASSSISGEEETQYF. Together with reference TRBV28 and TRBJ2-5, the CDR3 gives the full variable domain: DVKVTQSSRYLVKRTGEKVFLECVQDMDHENMFWYRQDPGLGLRLIYFSYDVKMKEKGDIPEGYSVSREKKERFSLILESASTNQTSMYLCASSSISGEEETQYFGPGTRLLVL.

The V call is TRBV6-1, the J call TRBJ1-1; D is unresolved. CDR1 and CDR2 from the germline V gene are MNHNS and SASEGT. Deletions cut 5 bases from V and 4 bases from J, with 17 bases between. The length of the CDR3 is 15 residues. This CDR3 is CASSLRSKRTTEAFF. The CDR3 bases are TGTGCCAGCAGTCTTAGGAGTAAGAGGACCACTGAAGCTTTCTTT.

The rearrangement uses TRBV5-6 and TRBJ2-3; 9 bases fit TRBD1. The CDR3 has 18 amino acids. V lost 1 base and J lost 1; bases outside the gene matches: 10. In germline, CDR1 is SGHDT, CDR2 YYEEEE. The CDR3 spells CASSLRTGAAWRTDTQYF. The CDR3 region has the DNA TGTGCCAGCAGCTTGAGGACAGGGGCGGCATGGCGCACAGATACGCAGTATTTT.

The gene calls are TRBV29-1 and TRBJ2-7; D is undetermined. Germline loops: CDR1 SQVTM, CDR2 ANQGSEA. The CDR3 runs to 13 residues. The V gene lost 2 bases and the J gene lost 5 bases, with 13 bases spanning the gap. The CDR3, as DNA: TGCAGCGTTGAAAGGCAGCCGTCGGACGAGCAGTACTTC. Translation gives CSVERQPSDEQYF.

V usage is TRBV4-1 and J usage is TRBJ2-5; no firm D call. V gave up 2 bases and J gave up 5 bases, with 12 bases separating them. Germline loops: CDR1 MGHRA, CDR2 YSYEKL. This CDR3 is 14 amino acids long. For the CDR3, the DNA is TGCGCCAGCAGCCAATGGCAGGCCGACGAGACCCAGTACTTC. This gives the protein CASSQWQADETQYF.

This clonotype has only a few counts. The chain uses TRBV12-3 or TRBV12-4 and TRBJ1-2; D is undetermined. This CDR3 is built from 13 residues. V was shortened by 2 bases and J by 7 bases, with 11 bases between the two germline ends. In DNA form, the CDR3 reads TGTGCCAGCAGTTTATCCTTGGACTCTGGCTACACCTTC. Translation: CASSLSLDSGYTF.

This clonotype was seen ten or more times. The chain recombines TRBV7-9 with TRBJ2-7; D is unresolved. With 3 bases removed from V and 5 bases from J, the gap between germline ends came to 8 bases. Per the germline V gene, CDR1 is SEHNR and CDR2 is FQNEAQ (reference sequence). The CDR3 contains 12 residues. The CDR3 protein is CASSLGPDEQYF. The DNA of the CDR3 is TGTGCCAGCAGCTTGGGCCCGGACGAGCAGTACTTC.